A selection of T cell receptor beta chains follows, all from one sample in a study of OX40 agonist ivuxolimab in advanced cancers. The table came from immunoSEQ multiplex PCR; TCRdb's copy has only in-frame clones and leaves some out. The table includes 65,000 or so clones, roughly 86% detected once. The sample consisted of CD4+ or CD8+ T cells sorted from blood, taken in a trial of the OX40 agonist ivuxolimab. These receptors were taken from an adult with an advanced solid tumor such as melanoma, head and neck, liver or kidney cancer. Both conserved end residues are part of each CDR3. A D gene is named only where the DNA matches it firmly.

D gene: .
V gene: TRBV12-5
J gene: TRBJ1-1
CDR3 protein: CASAGDTEAFF
CDR3 DNA: TGTGCTAGTGCAGGGGACACTGAAGCTTTCTTT

D gene: TRBD2
V gene: TRBV4-2
J gene: TRBJ2-1
CDR3 protein: CASSRGLAIYNEQFF
CDR3 DNA: TGTGCCAGCAGCCGGGGACTAGCAATCTACAATGAGCAGTTCTTC

D gene: TRBD1
V gene: TRBV28
J gene: TRBJ2-7
CDR3 protein: CASKQGVNEQYF
CDR3 DNA: TGTGCCAGTAAACAGGGGGTCAACGAGCAGTACTTC

D gene: TRBD1
V gene: TRBV5-6
J gene: TRBJ1-5
CDR3 protein: CASSSTVQGANQPQHF
CDR3 DNA: TGTGCCAGCAGCTCGACCGTTCAGGGGGCCAATCAGCCCCAGCATTTT

D gene: .
V gene: TRBV5-6
J gene: TRBJ1-1
CDR3 protein: CASSFGTVAYLLNTEAFF
CDR3 DNA: TGTGCCAGCAGCTTCGGGACCGTAGCGTACCTTTTGAACACTGAAGCTTTCTTT

D gene: .
V gene: TRBV19
J gene: TRBJ2-1
CDR3 protein: CASSMGDPDNEQFF
CDR3 DNA: TGTGCCAGTAGTATGGGGGACCCTGACAATGAGCAGTTCTTC

D gene: TRBD1
V gene: TRBV19
J gene: TRBJ1-5
CDR3 protein: CASRQTGDNQPQHF
CDR3 DNA: TGTGCCAGTAGGCAGACAGGGGACAATCAGCCCCAGCATTTT

D gene: .
V gene: TRBV7-2
J gene: TRBJ2-7
CDR3 protein: CASSLVGSAVEQYF
CDR3 DNA: TGTGCCAGCAGCTTAGTTGGATCAGCGGTGGAGCAGTACTTC

D gene: TRBD1
V gene: TRBV27
J gene: TRBJ2-7
CDR3 protein: CASSLASPGQGVYEQYF
CDR3 DNA: TGTGCCAGCAGTTTAGCTAGCCCGGGACAGGGGGTTTACGAGCAGTACTTC

D gene: TRBD1
V gene: TRBV19
J gene: TRBJ2-7
CDR3 protein: CASNHRDRSYEQYF
CDR3 DNA: TGTGCCAGTAACCACCGGGACAGGTCCTACGAGCAGTACTTC

D gene: .
V gene: TRBV10-2
J gene: TRBJ2-5
CDR3 protein: CASRRPWETQYF
CDR3 DNA: TGCGCCAGCAGACGGCCCTGGGAGACCCAGTACTTC

D gene: .
V gene: TRBV9
J gene: TRBJ1-1
CDR3 protein: CASSVGEGYTEAFF
CDR3 DNA: TGTGCCAGCAGCGTAGGTGAGGGATACACTGAAGCTTTCTTT

D gene: TRBD1
V gene: TRBV14
J gene: TRBJ2-5
CDR3 protein: CASSPTGGQETQYF
CDR3 DNA: TGTGCCAGCAGTCCAACAGGGGGCCAAGAGACCCAGTACTTC